This TCR beta chain stems from a study of beta chain features in type 1 diabetes (dated by TCRdb to between 2018 and 2020). The study in broad terms: Patients and healthy donors did not differ in mean age, gender distribution, total cell number or subset yield. The study compared the TCRB repertoires of sorted circulating CD4+ T cell subsets in recently diagnosed type 1 diabetes patients with those in matched healthy donors. Naive and central memory subsets were obtained from all 30 or so donors, but regulatory and stem cell-like memory subsets were isolated from only 8 patients and about 8 healthy donors. A total of 107,917,701 sorted cells were examined across all samples, and the number of cells per subset was strongly correlated with RNA yield.

Findings and caveats that apply to the study as a whole: Only small numbers of individuals were included in the HLA sub-analyses, which left unresolved whether HLA type had any influence on TCRB rearrangement. At VDJ recombination sites, type 1 diabetes patients had fewer insertions and more deleted nucleotides, which implies abnormalities in thymic rearrangement. PCR might favor shorter templates, but patient and control samples were amplified and corrected together, so any skew would affect both groups equally. Naive, central memory and regulatory TCRB repertoires appeared to be more alike among patients than among healthy donors. Sequencing cDNA rather than genomic DNA could over-represent highly expressing activated cells, although activation and CD3 levels did not differ between groups. A moderate but significant shortening of TCRB CDR3 length was observed in type 1 diabetes patients in all four CD4+ subsets.

From each donor, a single peripheral blood sample of about 120 mL on average was drawn into heparinised tubes. Using a panel that included CD45RO, CCR7, CD25, CD127, CD95 and CD27, naive, central memory, regulatory and stem cell-like memory CD4+ T cells were sorted on a BD FACSAria II. Purity was above 95% for every sorted population. PBMCs were isolated right away by Lymphoprep density gradient centrifugation and were stained directly, without culture. So that batch effects would be minimized, each experiment stained and sorted samples in pairs, pairing one healthy donor with one patient. Remarks on this clone: What this receptor recognizes is not known. No per-base quality is available; no much larger clone lies one base away.

Trimming leaves V shorter by 3 bases and J shorter by 5 bases, with the junction holding 3 bases beyond the gene matches. The CDR3 starts with the cysteine, ends with the phenylalanine, and has 14 residues. The sequence is cut down to CDR3 DNA, 42 bases in frame from base 1. Taken from the germline V gene, the CDR1 and CDR2 loops are ENHRY and SYGVKD. The entire amount of isolated RNA was reverse transcribed using the High Capacity cDNA Reverse Transcription Kit, so the sequenced TCRB transcripts were expressed ones. Naive, central memory and regulatory T cell samples underwent deep immunoSEQ sequencing, averaging approximately 3.5 million total reads per sample. After sorted cells were lysed in RLT buffer, RNA was extracted with DNase-treated RNeasy Micro or Mini kits, with the choice depending on cell number. To prevent cross-contamination, every cell subset was processed on its own, while patient and healthy donor samples were processed together. The immunoSEQ multiplex PCR was used to amplify TCRB sequences from cDNA, yielding 87-bp fragments that span the CDR3 region. The amplicons were sequenced using the Illumina HiSeq platform. For the original study's pipeline: Synthetic template baselines were used to correct PCR bias computationally, reads within Hamming distance 2 were collapsed, and singletons that could not be merged were discarded. Reads were aligned against IMGT so that V, D and J genes, CDR3 length and insertions or deletions at six rearrangement sites could be assigned. Within each subset, clonotype counts were normalized to sorted cell number, after which true diversity and Gini coefficients were computed with the tcR R package. Repertoire sharing was quantified using the overlap coefficient calculated on TCRB nucleotide sequences. Out-of-frame TCRB sequences from naive cells were analyzed as a proxy for the pre-selection repertoire. Here the immuneACCESS table is served through TCRdb, limited to in-frame sequences with V and J called. Missing clones are a known gap in these copies; in checked studies unresolved V genes cover under half, and the rest lacks a known reason. V and J calls and clone size are copied from that table; D and trimming were computed from the DNA. This sample comprises over 600,000 clones, around 12% of them detected only once. Jointly, the top ten make up more than 0.095% of the sample.

The V and J segments used are TRBV10-3 and TRBJ1-2, with 10 bases in between that match TRBD1. Specimen: naive CD4+ T cells from blood. The cell subset or site label on this specimen signifies: true naive CD4+ T cells. This TCR came from a man under 40 with type 1 diabetes. The CDR3 here reads CAISDGQGEYGYTF. The base sequence is TGTGCCATCAGTGATGGACAGGGGGAATATGGCTACACCTTC.